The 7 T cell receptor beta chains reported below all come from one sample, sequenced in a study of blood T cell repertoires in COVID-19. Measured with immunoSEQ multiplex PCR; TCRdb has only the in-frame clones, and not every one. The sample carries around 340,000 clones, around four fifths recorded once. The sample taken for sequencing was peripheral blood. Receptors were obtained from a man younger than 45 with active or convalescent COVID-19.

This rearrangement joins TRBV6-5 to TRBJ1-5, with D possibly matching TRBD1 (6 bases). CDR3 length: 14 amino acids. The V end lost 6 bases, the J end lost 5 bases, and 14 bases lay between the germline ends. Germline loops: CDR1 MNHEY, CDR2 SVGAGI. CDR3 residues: CASSNWGGHQPQHF. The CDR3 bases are TGTGCCAGCAGCAACTGGGGGGGCCATCAGCCCCAGCATTTT.

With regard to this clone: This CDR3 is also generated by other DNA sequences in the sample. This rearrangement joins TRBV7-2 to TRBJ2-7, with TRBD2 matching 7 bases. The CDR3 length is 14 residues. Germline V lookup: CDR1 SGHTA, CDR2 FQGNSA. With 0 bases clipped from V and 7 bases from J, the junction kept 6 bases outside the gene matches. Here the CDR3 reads CASSLAGGPREQYF. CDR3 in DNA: TGTGCCAGCAGCTTAGCGGGAGGGCCGAGAGAGCAGTACTTC.

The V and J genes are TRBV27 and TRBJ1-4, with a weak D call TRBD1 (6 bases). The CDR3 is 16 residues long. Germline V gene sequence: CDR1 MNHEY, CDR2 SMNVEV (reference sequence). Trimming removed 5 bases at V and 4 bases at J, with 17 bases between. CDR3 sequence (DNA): TGTGCCAGCAGTAAGGTTCGGGGGGCGATTAATGAAAAACTGTTTTTT. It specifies CASSKVRGAINEKLFF.

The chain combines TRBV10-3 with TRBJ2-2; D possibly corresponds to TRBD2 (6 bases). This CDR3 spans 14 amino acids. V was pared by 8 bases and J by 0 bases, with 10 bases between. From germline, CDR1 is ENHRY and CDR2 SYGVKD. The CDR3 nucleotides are TGTGCCATCCGCGGGACCGCGAACACCGGGGAGCTGTTTTTT. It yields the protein CAIRGTANTGELFF.

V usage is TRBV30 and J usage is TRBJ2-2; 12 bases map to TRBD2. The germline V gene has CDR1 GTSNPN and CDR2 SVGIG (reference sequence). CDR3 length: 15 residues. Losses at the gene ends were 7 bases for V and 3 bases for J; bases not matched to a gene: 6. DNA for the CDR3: TGTGCCTTCAAGACTAGCGGGAGAGACACCGGGGAGCTGTTTTTT. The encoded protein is CAFKTSGRDTGELFF. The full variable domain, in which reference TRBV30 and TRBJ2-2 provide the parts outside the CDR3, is SQTIHQWPATLVQPVGSPLSLECTVEGTSNPNLYWYRQAAGRGLQLLFYSVGIGQISSEVPQNLSASRPQDRQFILSSKKLLLSDSGFYLCAFKTSGRDTGELFFGEGSRLTVL.

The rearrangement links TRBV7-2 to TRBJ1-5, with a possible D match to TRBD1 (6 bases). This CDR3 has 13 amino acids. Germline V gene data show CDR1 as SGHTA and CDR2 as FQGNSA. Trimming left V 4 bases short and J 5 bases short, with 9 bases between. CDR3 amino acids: CASSSGDHQPQHF. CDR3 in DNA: TGTGCCAGCAGCTCAGGGGACCATCAGCCCCAGCATTTT. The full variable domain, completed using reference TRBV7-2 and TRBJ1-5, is GAGVSQSPSNKVTEKGKDVELRCDPISGHTALYWYRQSLGQGLEFLIYFQGNSAPDKSGLPSDRFSAERTGGSVSTLTIQRTQQEDSAVYLCASSSGDHQPQHFGDGTRLSIL.

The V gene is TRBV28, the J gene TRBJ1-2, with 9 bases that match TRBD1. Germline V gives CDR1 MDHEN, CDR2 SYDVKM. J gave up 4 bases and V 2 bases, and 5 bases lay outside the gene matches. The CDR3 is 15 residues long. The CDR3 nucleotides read TGTGCCAGCAGTTTAGGACAGGGGCGCGTCTATGGCTACACCTTC. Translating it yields CASSLGQGRVYGYTF.